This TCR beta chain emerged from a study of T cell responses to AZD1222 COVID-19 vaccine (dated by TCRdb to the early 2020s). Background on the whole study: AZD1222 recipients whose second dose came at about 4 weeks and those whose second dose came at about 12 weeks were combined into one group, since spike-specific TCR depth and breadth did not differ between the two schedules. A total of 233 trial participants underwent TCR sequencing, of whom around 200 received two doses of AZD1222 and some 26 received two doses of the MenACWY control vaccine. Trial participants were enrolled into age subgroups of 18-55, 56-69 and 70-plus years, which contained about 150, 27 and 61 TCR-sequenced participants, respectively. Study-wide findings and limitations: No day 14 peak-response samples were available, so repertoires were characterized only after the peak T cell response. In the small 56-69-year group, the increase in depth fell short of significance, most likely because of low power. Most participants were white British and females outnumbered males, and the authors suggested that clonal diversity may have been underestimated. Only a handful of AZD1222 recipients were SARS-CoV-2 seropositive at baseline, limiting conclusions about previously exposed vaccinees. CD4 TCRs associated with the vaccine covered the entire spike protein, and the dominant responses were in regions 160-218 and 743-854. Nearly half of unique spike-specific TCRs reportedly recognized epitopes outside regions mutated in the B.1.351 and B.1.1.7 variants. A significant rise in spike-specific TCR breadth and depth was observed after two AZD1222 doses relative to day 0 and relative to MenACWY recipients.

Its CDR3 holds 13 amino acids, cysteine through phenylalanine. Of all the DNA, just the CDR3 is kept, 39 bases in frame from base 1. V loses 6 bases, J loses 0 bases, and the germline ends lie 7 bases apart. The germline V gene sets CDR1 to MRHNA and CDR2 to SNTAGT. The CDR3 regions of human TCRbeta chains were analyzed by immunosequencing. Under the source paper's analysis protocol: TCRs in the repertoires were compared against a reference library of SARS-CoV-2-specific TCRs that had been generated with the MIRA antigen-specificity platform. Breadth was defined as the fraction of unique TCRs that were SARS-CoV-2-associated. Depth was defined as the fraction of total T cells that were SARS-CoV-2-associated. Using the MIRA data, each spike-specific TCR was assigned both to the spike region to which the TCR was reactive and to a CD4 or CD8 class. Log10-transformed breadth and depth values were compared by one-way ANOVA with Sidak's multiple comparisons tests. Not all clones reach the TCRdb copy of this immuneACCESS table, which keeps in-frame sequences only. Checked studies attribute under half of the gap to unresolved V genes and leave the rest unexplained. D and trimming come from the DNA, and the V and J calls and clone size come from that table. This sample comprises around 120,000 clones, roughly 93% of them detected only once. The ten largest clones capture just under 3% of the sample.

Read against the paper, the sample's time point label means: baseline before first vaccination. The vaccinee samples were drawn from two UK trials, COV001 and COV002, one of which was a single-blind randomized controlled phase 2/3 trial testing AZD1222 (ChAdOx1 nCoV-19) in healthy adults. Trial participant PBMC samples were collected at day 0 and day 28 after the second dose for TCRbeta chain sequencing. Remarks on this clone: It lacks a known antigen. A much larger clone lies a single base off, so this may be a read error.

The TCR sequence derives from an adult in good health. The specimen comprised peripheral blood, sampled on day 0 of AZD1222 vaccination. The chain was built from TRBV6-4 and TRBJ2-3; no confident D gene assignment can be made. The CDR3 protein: CASSATSTDTQYF. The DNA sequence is TGTGCCAGCAGCGCGACTAGCACAGATACGCAGTATTTT.